The 29 T cell receptor beta chains below were found in one sample sequenced in a study of blood T cell repertoires in COVID-19. Sequenced by immunoSEQ multiplex PCR; TCRdb stores in-frame clones only, minus some. The sample lists roughly 80,000 clones; approximately 82% were seen once. The sequencing sample was made of peripheral blood. The source is a human donor in a cohort sampled during active COVID-19.

The chain links TRBV2 to TRBJ2-5, with 11 bases fitting TRBD1. CDR1 is SNHLY and CDR2 is FYNNEI in the germline V gene. CDR3 length equals 14 residues. V lost 6 bases to trimming and J lost 4 bases; unmatched junction nucleotides: 4. CDR3 bases: TGTGCCAGCAGGGGACAGGGGGGTCGAGAGACCCAGTACTTC. This codes for CASRGQGGRETQYF. The full variable domain, completed using reference TRBV2 and TRBJ2-5, is EPEVTQTPSHQVTQMGQEVILRCVPISNHLYFYWYRQILGQKVEFLVSFYNNEISEKSEIFDDQFSVERPDGSNFTLKIRSTKLEDSAMYFCASRGQGGRETQYFGPGTRLLVL.

This chain connects TRBV5-1 to TRBJ2-7; possibly TRBD1 for D (5 bases). The ends were cut back, 0 bases at V and 3 bases at J, with 10 bases in the middle. Germline V gives CDR1 SGHRS, CDR2 YFSETQ. CDR3 length: 14 amino acids. The CDR3 sequence: CASSLEAGNYEQYF. CDR3 sequence (DNA): TGCGCCAGCAGCTTGGAGGCAGGGAACTACGAGCAGTACTTC. The whole variable domain, filled in from reference TRBV5-1 and TRBJ2-7, reads KAGVTQTPRYLIKTRGQQVTLSCSPISGHRSVSWYQQTPGQGLQFLFEYFSETQRNKGNFPGRFSGRQFSNSRSEMNVSTLELGDSALYLCASSLEAGNYEQYFGPGTRLTVT.

The V gene is TRBV21-1, the J gene TRBJ2-2; TRBD1 is taken as the D call from the table, unchecked against the DNA. TRBV21-1 is listed as a pseudogene. The CDR3 totals 15 residues. The CDR3 nucleotides are TGTGCCAGCAGGCCGGCAGGGCTAAACACCGGGGAGCTGTTTTTT. Encoded protein: CASRPAGLNTGELFF.

The CDR3 is CASRSTGGPEAFF. The CDR3 DNA sequence: TGTGCCAGCAGGTCTACCGGGGGTCCTGAAGCTTTCTTT. The chain combines TRBV3-1 (or the pseudogene TRBV3-2) with TRBJ1-1; D perhaps matches TRBD1 (5 bases). The CDR3 covers 13 residues. Germline CDR1 reads LGHDT; CDR2 reads YNNKEL (reference sequence). Trimming pared 6 bases from V and 6 bases from J, leaving 14 bases between.

This clone was observed once. This chain uses TRBV7-2 with TRBJ1-1; a possible D gene is TRBD1 (5 bases). The CDR3 sequence is 14 residues long. The germline CDR1 and CDR2 sequences are SGHTA and FQGNSA. The V gene lost 1 base and the J gene lost 4 bases, with 10 bases spanning the gap. For the CDR3, the DNA is TGTGCCAGCAGCTTAGGACAGACCATCACTGAAGCTTTCTTT. It is translated as CASSLGQTITEAFF.

This clone appeared once. V gene TRBV4-1 combines with J gene TRBJ2-1; D perhaps matches TRBD2 (5 bases). Germline CDR1 is MGHRA and CDR2 is YSYEKL. The CDR3 covers 13 residues. V gave up 4 bases and J gave up 9 bases, with 13 bases separating them. CDR3 nucleotides: TGCGCCAGCAGCCGAGAAGGCGGGTTTGAGCAGTTCTTC. Its protein is CASSREGGFEQFF.

The J gene is TRBJ1-1, the V gene TRBV7-8; TRBD1 might be the D (6 bases). The V gene lost 5 bases and the J gene lost 1 base, with 14 bases spanning the gap. CDR3 length: 15 residues. Germline V CDR1 and CDR2: SGHVS, FQNEAQ. Here the CDR3 reads CASSVNRAKNTEAFF. The DNA of the CDR3 is TGTGCCAGCAGCGTTAACAGGGCAAAGAACACTGAAGCTTTCTTT.

V and J are TRBV6-5 and TRBJ2-7; weak D call: TRBD1 (5 bases). CDR3 length: 15 amino acids. Germline-derived CDR1 and CDR2 are MNHEY and SVGAGI. CDR3 DNA: TGTGCGGCAGTGGTGGCGGACACGGGCTCCTACGAGCAGTACTTC. Protein: CAAVVADTGSYEQYF.

This chain connects TRBV6-6 to TRBJ1-1; D might be TRBD1 (5 bases). This CDR3 region has 14 residues. Looked up from germline, CDR1 is MNHNY and CDR2 is SVGAGI (reference sequence). V was trimmed by 0 bases and J by 5 bases, leaving 10 bases between them. Written as DNA, the CDR3 is TGTGCCAGCAGTTACTCGGGAGGGGTGACTGAAGCTTTCTTT. It yields the protein CASSYSGGVTEAFF.

The genes are TRBV3-1 (or the pseudogene TRBV3-2) and TRBJ2-3; 11 nucleotides align to TRBD2. The CDR3 length is 15 residues. Looked up from germline, CDR1 is LGHDT and CDR2 is YNNKEL (reference sequence). With 3 bases clipped from V and 5 bases from J, the junction kept 4 bases outside the gene matches. In DNA, the CDR3 is TGTGCCAGCAGCCACGATAGCGGGGGGGGAGATACGCAGTATTTT. It codes for CASSHDSGGGDTQYF.

This rearrangement joins TRBV27 to TRBJ1-5, with 8 bases lining up with TRBD1. The CDR3 covers 15 residues. The V gene end was trimmed by 5 bases and the J gene end by 4 bases; junction bases not matched to a gene: 7. CDR1 and CDR2 from the germline V gene are MNHEY and SMNVEV (reference sequence). CDR3 coding DNA: TGTGCCAGCAGTCCCGGACAGGGCTGGAATCAGCCCCAGCATTTT. Protein sequence: CASSPGQGWNQPQHF.

This clone was counted a few times. V usage is TRBV7-8 and J usage is TRBJ2-2; TRBD1 matches at 7 bases. Germline trimming cut 6 bases from V and 5 bases from J; bases unmatched to any gene: 9. Germline assignment: CDR1 SGHVS and CDR2 FQNEAQ. This CDR3 comprises 15 residues. CDR3 in amino acids: CASRRQGSLTGELFF. The CDR3 DNA is TGTGCCAGCAGGAGACAGGGAAGCCTTACCGGGGAGCTGTTTTTT.

In its sample, this clone was seen a few times. This chain links TRBV19 with TRBJ1-5, with D possibly TRBD1 on 5 matching bases. CDR1 and CDR2 (germline): LNHDA, SQIVND (reference sequence). The CDR3 consists of 15 residues. V shed 1 base and J shed 3 bases, with 10 bases lying between them. The CDR3 DNA sequence: TGTGCCAGTAGTATAGGGGGCGGGATCAATCAGCCCCAGCATTTT. Translation: CASSIGGGINQPQHF.

This clone was seen a few times. V usage is TRBV2 and J usage is TRBJ2-1; the D is unclear. Germline V gene lookup returns CDR1 SNHLY and CDR2 FYNNEI. Trimming pared 6 bases from V and 15 bases from J, leaving 18 bases between. This CDR3 is built from 12 residues. The CDR3 nucleotides read TGTGCCAGCAGGACCGCAGGTCCTTTGGTGTTCTTC. This encodes CASRTAGPLVFF. Full variable domain (rest looked up from reference TRBV2 and TRBJ2-1): EPEVTQTPSHQVTQMGQEVILRCVPISNHLYFYWYRQILGQKVEFLVSFYNNEISEKSEIFDDQFSVERPDGSNFTLKIRSTKLEDSAMYFCASRTAGPLVFFGPGTRLTVL.

This clone was seen more than once but under ten times. The chain carries TRBV11-3 and TRBJ1-2, with 8 positions matching TRBD1. J lost 2 bases, V lost 5 bases, and 4 bases had no gene match. Looked up from germline, CDR1 is SGHNT and CDR2 is YENEEA. The CDR3 is 14 residues long. As DNA, the CDR3 is TGTGCCAGCAGCCCCCCAGGGGGCAACTATGGCTACACCTTC. The encoded protein is CASSPPGGNYGYTF.

This chain links TRBV29-1 with TRBJ1-3; D gene uncertain. CDR3 length: 13 residues. Germline loops: CDR1 SQVTM, CDR2 ANQGSEA. Between the trimmed V and J ends, which lost 1 base and 0 bases, there was a span of 4 bases. The CDR3 region has the DNA TGCAGCGTTGAAGCGGGCTCTGGAAACACCATATATTTT. Its translation is CSVEAGSGNTIYF.

The chain has TRBV15 and TRBJ2-3, with D perhaps TRBD2 (6 bases). V lost 3 bases to trimming and J lost 3 bases, with 16 bases between them. Per the germline V gene, CDR1 is LNHNV and CDR2 is YYDKDF (reference sequence). The CDR3 runs 16 residues. The CDR3 spells CATSSGRSIGTDTQYF. The CDR3 DNA is TGTGCCACCAGCAGTGGGAGGTCAATAGGGACAGATACGCAGTATTTT.

The chain uses TRBV2 and TRBJ2-6; D perhaps matches TRBD1 (6 bases). This CDR3 comprises 14 residues. The germline CDR1 and CDR2 sequences are SNHLY and FYNNEI. V was clipped by 7 bases and J by 0 bases, with 7 bases between them. The CDR3 protein is CASTGDSGANVLTF. The CDR3 nucleotides are TGTGCCAGCACAGGGGACTCTGGGGCCAACGTCCTGACTTTC. Based on the CDR3 plus reference TRBV2 and TRBJ2-6, the full variable domain is EPEVTQTPSHQVTQMGQEVILRCVPISNHLYFYWYRQILGQKVEFLVSFYNNEISEKSEIFDDQFSVERPDGSNFTLKIRSTKLEDSAMYFCASTGDSGANVLTFGAGSRLTVL.

V is TRBV7-3 and J is TRBJ2-1; the match to TRBD1 covers 7 bases. The germline V gene encodes CDR1 SGHTA and CDR2 FQGTGA. With V trimmed by 0 bases and J by 2 bases, 7 bases remained unmatched. The CDR3 sequence is 17 residues long. The CDR3 nucleotides read TGTGCCAGCAGCTTAACGTCACAGGGGTACCCCTACAATGAGCAGTTCTTC. It yields the protein CASSLTSQGYPYNEQFF.

In this sample, this clone turned up a few times. The CDR3 coding sequence is TGTGCCAGCAGTTCCCCGGGGGGGAAGGGCAATGAGCAGTTCTTC. Amino acid sequence: CASSSPGGKGNEQFF. The rearrangement links TRBV28 to TRBJ2-1, with 8 bases aligning to TRBD2. Germline V CDR1 and CDR2: MDHEN, SYDVKM. The CDR3 totals 15 residues. V dropped 4 bases and J dropped 6; count of bases not matched to a gene: 8.

The chain links TRBV30 to TRBJ2-5, with D tentatively TRBD1 (5 bases). This CDR3 has 12 residues. The ends were cut back, 4 bases at V and 5 bases at J, with 11 bases in the middle. Germline V gene sequence: CDR1 GTSNPN, CDR2 SVGIG (reference sequence). CDR3 protein: CAWTHSGETQYF. CDR3 sequence (DNA): TGTGCCTGGACCCACTCAGGGGAGACCCAGTACTTC.

This clone was detected only once. This chain uses TRBV3-1 (or the pseudogene TRBV3-2) with TRBJ1-2, with 12 bases identical to TRBD1. Per germline, CDR1 LGHDT and CDR2 YNNKEL (reference sequence). The CDR3 covers 17 residues. The J segment lost 4 bases and the V segment lost 4 bases, leaving 10 bases of the junction unmatched. The CDR3 coding sequence is TGTGCCAGCAGCCGCCCTCCCGGGACAGGGGGCATCTATGGCTACACCTTC. Its translation: CASSRPPGTGGIYGYTF.

This clone came up a few times. V usage is TRBV5-1 and J usage is TRBJ2-5, with a weak D call TRBD2 (6 bases). V was trimmed by 4 bases and J by 5 bases, leaving 24 bases between them. Germline V gene data show CDR1 as SGHRS and CDR2 as YFSETQ. The CDR3 is 17 amino acids. The CDR3 protein is CASSPLSLAGGPETQYF. The CDR3 DNA follows: TGCGCCAGCAGCCCCCTTTCTTTGGCAGGAGGGCCCGAGACCCAGTACTTC.

The rearrangement uses TRBV6-4 and TRBJ2-1; 9 nucleotides match TRBD2. J lost 3 bases, V lost 0 bases, and 0 bases had no gene match. CDR3 length: 15 residues. CDR1 MRHNA and CDR2 SNTAGT come from the germline V gene. This CDR3 reads CASSDSRGGYNEQFF. The CDR3 region has the DNA TGTGCCAGCAGTGACTCGCGGGGGGGCTACAATGAGCAGTTCTTC.

V gene TRBV29-1 combines with J gene TRBJ1-1, with 7 bases lining up with TRBD1. V dropped 4 bases and J dropped 1; count of bases not matched to a gene: 3. CDR1 and CDR2 (germline): SQVTM, ANQGSEA. The CDR3 covers 13 residues. DNA for the CDR3: TGCAGCGTTGGAAGGGGGCAGAACACTGAAGCTTTCTTT. Protein product: CSVGRGQNTEAFF.

The chain couples TRBV7-8 to TRBJ2-7; 10 positions agree with TRBD2. This CDR3 contains 15 residues. Germline CDR1 is SGHVS and CDR2 is FQNEAQ. V lost 2 bases and J lost 2; bases outside the gene matches: 3. CDR3 DNA sequence: TGTGCCAGCAGCTTACGGACTAGCGGAACCTACGAGCAGTACTTC. Protein sequence: CASSLRTSGTYEQYF. The full variable domain, rest sourced from reference TRBV7-8 and TRBJ2-7, is GAGVSQSPRYKVAKRGQDVALRCDPISGHVSLFWYQQALGQGPEFLTYFQNEAQLDKSGLPSDRFFAERPEGSVSTLKIQRTQQEDSAVYLCASSLRTSGTYEQYFGPGTRLTVT.

This sequence joins TRBV15 and TRBJ1-5; D perhaps matches TRBD1 (5 bases). This CDR3 region has 16 residues. The V and J ends lost 0 bases and 4 bases respectively, with 13 bases between them. Germline values: CDR1 LNHNV, CDR2 YYDKDF (reference sequence). CDR3 coding DNA: TGTGCCACCAGCAGAGATCTACAGGTTGGGAATCAGCCCCAGCATTTT. It encodes CATSRDLQVGNQPQHF.

This clone showed up just once. J is TRBJ2-5 and V is TRBV5-4; 7 bases fit TRBD1. The length of the CDR3 is 13 residues. V gave up 3 bases and J gave up 4 bases; unmatched junction bases: 3. Germline V CDR1 and CDR2: SGHNT, YYREEE (reference sequence). CDR3 loop: CASSWDRGETQYF. In DNA form, the CDR3 reads TGTGCCAGCAGCTGGGACAGAGGAGAGACCCAGTACTTC. Variable domain in full (rest from reference TRBV5-4 and TRBJ2-5): ETGVTQSPTHLIKTRGQQVTLRCSSQSGHNTVSWYQQALGQGPQFIFQYYREEENGRGNFPPRFSGLQFPNYSSELNVNALELDDSALYLCASSWDRGETQYFGPGTRLLVL.

V usage is TRBV12-5 and J usage is TRBJ2-1; D perhaps matches TRBD1 (6 bases). The CDR3 spans 15 residues. CDR1 LGHNT and CDR2 FRNRAP come from the germline V gene. Trimming removed 6 bases at V and 4 bases at J, with 16 bases between. CDR3 in amino acids: CASGLDVQGYNEQFF. The DNA for the CDR3 is TGTGCTAGTGGCCTTGACGTTCAGGGGTACAATGAGCAGTTCTTC.